The 7 T cell receptor gamma chains below all came from one sample that was sequenced in a study of γδ T cells in repeated Plasmodium falciparum infection. Bulk repertoires came from Vgamma9/Vdelta2+ or Vdelta2-negative gammadelta T cells flow-sorted from PBMC. TCRdb re-processed the multiplex PCR reads via CATT. The sample contains roughly 5,000 gamma-chain clones, about 3.5% of which appear only once. Sequencing was done on a sample of gamma-delta T cells from blood. These receptors came from a pool of human donors (malaria-infected and uninfected, not separated).

This clone turned up a few times. This is likely an artifact of a read error, given a far larger clone one base away. At the DNA level, this CDR3 is encoded by other sequences in the same sample as well. In DNA form, the CDR3 reads TGTGCCACCTGGGATGATTCGAATTATTATAAGAAGCTCTTT. This encodes CATWDDSNYYKKLF. No J gene was called, and the V gene is TRGV4. The CDR3 is 14 amino acids. Germline-derived CDR1 and CDR2 are EGSTGY and YDSYTSSV.

About this clone: This likely stems from a read error, as it lies one base from a far larger clone. The identical CDR3 is also encoded by other nucleotide sequences in the sample. This chain connects TRGV9 to TRGJ1 or TRGJ2. The J gene was missing in TCRdb and was found by matching the end of the DNA to germline. The CDR3 runs to 11 residues. V gave up 10 bases and J gave up 10 bases; unmatched junction bases: 13. Germline assignment: CDR1 GITISATS and CDR2 ISYDGTV (reference sequence). CDR3 protein: CAFKGYWKKLF. For the CDR3, the DNA is TGTGCCTTCAAGGGCTATTGGAAGAAACTCTTT.

Points on this clone: Translating this DNA gives a protein that differs at residue 4 from the TCRdb one, which belongs to a much larger clone; a read error is likely, and the protein shown is this translation. The chain couples TRGV9 to TRGJP. The J gene comes from matching the DNA to germline here; TCRdb lacks it. The germline gives CDR1 GITISATS, CDR2 ISYDGTV (reference sequence). This CDR3 comprises 16 residues. The chain's CDR3 is CALREAPREGKKIKVF. CDR3 sequence (DNA): TGTGCCTTGCGGGAGGCCCCCCGGGAAGGCAAAAAAATCAAGGTATTT.

This clone occurred a few times. TCRdb's entry gives the protein of a much larger clone, which mismatches this DNA's translation at residue 7, likely from a read error; the protein reported here is translated from the DNA. V gene TRGV5 combines with J gene TRGJ1 or TRGJ2. The J gene was missing in TCRdb and was found by matching the end of the DNA to germline. Trimming at V came to 1 base and at J to 3 bases, leaving 6 bases not matched to a gene. The CDR3 consists of 14 residues. Germline V gives CDR1 VINAFY, CDR2 YDVSNSKD. The CDR3 DNA reads as TGTGCCACCTGGGACAGTCCCCCTTATTATAAGAAACTCTTT. It yields the protein CATWDSPPYYKKLF.

Concerning this clone itself: For this DNA, TCRdb reports the protein of a much larger clone, which diverges at residue 6, most likely from a read error; the protein presented here is translated directly from the DNA. V gene TRGV9 combines with J gene TRGJP. Germline loops: CDR1 GITISATS, CDR2 ISYDGTV (reference sequence). The V gene end was trimmed by 3 bases and the J gene end by 5 bases; junction bases not matched to a gene: 4. The CDR3 consists of 16 residues. CDR3: CALWEREELGKKIKVF. The DNA for the CDR3 is TGTGCCTTGTGGGAGCGGGAAGAGTTGGGCAAAAAAATCAAGGTATTT.

Comment on this clone: For this DNA, TCRdb reports the protein of a much larger clone, which diverges at residue 2, most likely from a read error; the protein presented here is translated directly from the DNA. This chain connects TRGV4 to TRGJP1. Germline V gene sequence: CDR1 EGSTGY, CDR2 YDSYTSSV. The CDR3 spans 16 residues. This CDR3 is CTTWEGVWGTGWFKIF. CDR3 nucleotides: TGTACCACCTGGGAGGGGGTATGGGGCACTGGTTGGTTCAAGATATTT.

This clone was seen a few times. The TCRdb record carries a much larger clone's protein, which differs from this DNA's translation at residue 5; a read error is the likely cause, and the protein listed here is the DNA translation. The J gene is TRGJP, the V gene TRGV9. The J gene, left out of TCRdb, was set here by checking the DNA against germline. The germline gives CDR1 GITISATS, CDR2 ISYDGTV (reference sequence). V lost 5 bases, J lost 4 bases, and 8 bases stayed unmatched. The CDR3 has 17 residues. In nucleotides, the CDR3 is TGTGCCTTGTGGGGGGATAGCCAAGAGTTGGGCAAAAAAATCAAGGTATTT. It is translated as CALWGDSQELGKKIKVF.